These 14 T cell receptor beta chains were all obtained from the same sample, sequenced in a study of T cell therapy after organ transplantation. This sample's time point: 20-29 weeks after completion of therapy. Data came from immunoSEQ multiplex PCR; TCRdb stores just in-frame clones and leaves some out. The table lists fewer than 25,000 clones, 84% of them singletons. These TCRs' antigens remain unknown. The sequences come from CD8+ T cells from blood, collected after autologous CMV-specific T cell therapy. The receptors stem from a human patient who had received a solid organ transplant and had CMV disease. The graft donor may account for some of the T cells.

This clone was seen a few times. V usage is TRBV19 and J usage is TRBJ2-2; a weak D match, TRBD1 (6 bases). Germline assignment: CDR1 LNHDA and CDR2 SQIVND (reference sequence). Deletions cut 8 bases from V and 4 bases from J, with 8 bases between. The CDR3 spans 12 residues. The CDR3 loop is CASEGVTGELFF. The CDR3 DNA reads as TGTGCCAGTGAGGGGGTCACCGGGGAGCTGTTTTTT.

The chain has TRBV6-5 and TRBJ2-7; D uncertain. Trimming left V 2 bases short and J 0 bases short, with 11 bases between. The CDR3 is 15 residues long. CDR1 is MNHEY and CDR2 is SVGAGI in the germline V gene. The CDR3 sequence: CASSYGPALSYEQYF. The CDR3 bases are TGTGCCAGCAGTTACGGTCCAGCCCTCTCCTACGAGCAGTACTTC.

V and J are TRBV19 and TRBJ2-2; D is undetermined. The CDR3 has 14 amino acids. V gave up 1 base and J gave up 2 bases, with 5 bases separating them. CDR1 and CDR2 from the germline V gene are LNHDA and SQIVND (reference sequence). The CDR3 DNA is TGTGCCAGTAGTATAGGGCTAAACACCGGGGAGCTGTTTTTT. This encodes CASSIGLNTGELFF.

This chain joins TRBV5-6 and TRBJ2-2; D not resolved. In germline, CDR1 is SGHDT, CDR2 YYEEEE. Deletions cut 5 bases from V and 2 bases from J, with 4 bases between. This CDR3 region has 12 residues. Written as DNA, the CDR3 is TGTGCCAGCAGGAAAAACACCGGGGAGCTGTTTTTT. Translating it yields CASRKNTGELFF.

The chain couples TRBV19 to TRBJ1-1, with 8 bases lining up with TRBD1. This CDR3 is built from 15 residues. Per the germline V gene, CDR1 is LNHDA and CDR2 is SQIVND (reference sequence). The trim removed 1 base at V and 0 bases at J, leaving 1 base unmatched. The CDR3 DNA sequence: TGTGCCAGTAGTATAGGGACAGGGTTGAACACTGAAGCTTTCTTT. This encodes CASSIGTGLNTEAFF.

The chain links TRBV6-4 to TRBJ2-1, with TRBD2 identical over 7 bases. The V gene's germline CDR1 is MRHNA and CDR2 SNTAGT. Losses at the gene ends were 6 bases for V and 0 bases for J; bases not matched to a gene: 5. The CDR3 is made up of 15 amino acids. CDR3 sequence (DNA): TGTGCCAGCAGCAGCGGGGAGAGCTCCTACAATGAGCAGTTCTTC. It codes for CASSSGESSYNEQFF.

This chain joins TRBV11-2 and TRBJ1-2; D gene ambiguous. Germline CDR1 reads SGHAT; CDR2 reads FQNNGV. Trimming shortened V by 2 bases and J by 10 bases, and 11 bases separated the two germline ends. The CDR3 sequence is 12 residues long. The CDR3 region is CASSLFDLTYTF. In DNA form, the CDR3 reads TGTGCCAGCAGCTTATTTGACTTAACCTACACCTTC.

The V gene is TRBV28, the J gene TRBJ2-7, with D perhaps matching TRBD1 (6 bases). Trimming shortened V by 5 bases and J by 0 bases, and 14 bases separated the two germline ends. This CDR3 is 15 amino acids long. CDR1 is MDHEN, CDR2 SYDVKM, per germline. CDR3 in amino acids: CASSPSQGYSYEQYF. The CDR3 nucleotides are TGTGCCAGCAGTCCCTCCCAGGGGTACTCCTACGAGCAGTACTTC. The full variable domain, rest sourced from reference TRBV28 and TRBJ2-7, is DVKVTQSSRYLVKRTGEKVFLECVQDMDHENMFWYRQDPGLGLRLIYFSYDVKMKEKGDIPEGYSVSREKKERFSLILESASTNQTSMYLCASSPSQGYSYEQYFGPGTRLTVT.

The rearrangement joins TRBV5-5 to TRBJ1-2; no clear D gene. Trimming took off 2 bases at V and 2 bases at J, with 10 bases between the two ends. CDR3 length: 14 amino acids. Germline V gene sequence: CDR1 SGHKS, CDR2 YYEKEE (reference sequence). CDR3 sequence: CASSLTDPNYGYTF. The CDR3 DNA follows: TGTGCCAGCAGCTTAACAGACCCAAACTATGGCTACACCTTC.

V usage is TRBV7-6 and J usage is TRBJ1-3; no clear D gene. CDR1 and CDR2 from the germline V gene are SGHVS and FNYEAQ. With 2 bases removed from V and 4 bases from J, the gap between germline ends came to 9 bases. The CDR3 totals 14 residues. As DNA, the CDR3 is TGTGCCAGCAGCTTAATGGGAGTCGGAAACACCATATATTTT. This gives the protein CASSLMGVGNTIYF.

This clone turned up a few times. CDR3 loop: CASSWTSGDTGELFF. The CDR3 nucleotides read TGCGCCAGCAGCTGGACTAGCGGGGACACCGGGGAGCTGTTTTTT. This chain uses TRBV4-3 with TRBJ2-2, with 12 bases matching TRBD2. Per the germline V gene, CDR1 is LGHNA and CDR2 is YSLEER. The CDR3 consists of 15 residues. The ends lost 5 bases at V and 3 bases at J; junction bases unmatched: 1.

This clone was seen once. The genes are TRBV5-6 and TRBJ2-1; possibly TRBD1 for D (7 bases). The germline V and J ends were trimmed by 3 bases and 6 bases, with 16 bases remaining between them. Germline CDR1 and CDR2: SGHDT and YYEEEE. This CDR3 has 15 residues. The CDR3 DNA is TGTGCCAGCAGCTCCAGACAGGGACTTCTCAATGAGCAGTTCTTC. This sequence encodes CASSSRQGLLNEQFF.

The chain couples TRBV19 to TRBJ2-1; 10 positions agree with TRBD2. The CDR3 totals 15 residues. Germline CDR1 is LNHDA and CDR2 is SQIVND (reference sequence). With 8 bases clipped from V and 8 bases from J, the junction kept 12 bases outside the gene matches. For the CDR3, the DNA is TGTGCCAGTGCGGTACAAGCGGGAGGGAAGGATGAGCAGTTCTTC. It translates to CASAVQAGGKDEQFF.

This sequence joins TRBV12-5 and TRBJ1-3; D might be TRBD1 (5 bases). Germline loops: CDR1 LGHNT, CDR2 FRNRAP. V shed 5 bases and J shed 0 bases, with 11 bases lying between them. This CDR3 contains 15 residues. Written as DNA, the CDR3 is TGTGCTAGTGGTGCTGGGGCCTTCTCTGGAAACACCATATATTTT. This translates into CASGAGAFSGNTIYF.